These 32 T cell receptor beta chains originate from one sample sequenced in a study of sequential checkpoint blockade in melanoma. Treatment: randomized to nivolumab then ipilimumab (arm A) or the reverse (arm B). The protocol was immunoSEQ multiplex PCR, while the TCRdb copy is restricted to in-frame clones and leaves out a portion. The data contain some 16,000 clones, nearly 80% of them singletons. The sample in question was CD8+ T cells sorted from blood (inferred from file names), obtained from a patient given nivolumab and ipilimumab in sequence. Every receptor here comes from a human donor with melanoma.

The gene calls are TRBV5-6 and TRBJ1-2; TRBD1 agrees at 7 bases. The junction had 7 bases not matched to a gene; V was cut back by 0 bases and J by 5 bases. CDR1 SGHDT and CDR2 YYEEEE come from the germline V gene. The CDR3 covers 15 residues. The CDR3 sequence is CASSLGGTAGYGYTF. CDR3 DNA sequence: TGTGCCAGCAGCTTGGGAGGGACAGCGGGTTATGGCTACACCTTC.

This clone came up a few times. The J gene is TRBJ2-7, the V gene TRBV5-4; D is perhaps TRBD1 (6 bases). CDR1 is SGHNT and CDR2 is YYREEE in the germline V gene (reference sequence). The CDR3 has 15 residues. Trimming removed 2 bases from V and 3 bases from J, with 15 bases in between. Written as DNA, the CDR3 is TGTGCCAGCAGCTTAGAAGCAGGGGATCTCTACGAGCAGTACTTC. Translating it yields CASSLEAGDLYEQYF.

J is TRBJ2-7 and V is TRBV15; 9 bases are shared with TRBD1. This CDR3 region has 15 residues. Germline values: CDR1 LNHNV, CDR2 YYDKDF (reference sequence). V shed 1 base and J 2 bases; nucleotides not matched to a gene: 3. The CDR3 reads CATSRGTGGTYEQYF. As DNA, the CDR3 is TGTGCCACCAGCAGAGGAACAGGGGGCACCTACGAGCAGTACTTC.

This sequence joins TRBV9 and TRBJ1-1, with a weak D call TRBD1 (5 bases). The V gene lost 3 bases and the J gene lost 7 bases, with 13 bases spanning the gap. The CDR3 extends over 13 amino acids. Germline V gene lookup returns CDR1 SGDLS and CDR2 YYNGEE. The CDR3 spells CASSERGEVEAFF. CDR3 coding DNA: TGTGCCAGCAGCGAGCGAGGGGAGGTTGAAGCTTTCTTT.

The rearrangement joins TRBV6-7 to TRBJ2-1; 10 nucleotides match TRBD2. TRBV6-7 is identified as an open reading frame with a role that is uncertain. Trimming cost V 6 bases and J 0 bases; bases outside gene matches: 2. CDR3 length equals 15 residues. The CDR3 DNA follows: TGTGCCAGCAGCCGGACTAGCGGCTCCTACAATGAGCAGTTCTTC. Translating it yields CASSRTSGSYNEQFF.

The chain combines TRBV6-5 with TRBJ1-5, with 7 bases that match TRBD1. Germline V CDR1 and CDR2: MNHEY, SVGAGI. Trimming cost V 0 bases and J 3 bases; bases outside gene matches: 5. This CDR3 comprises 16 residues. In DNA form, the CDR3 reads TGTGCCAGCAGTTACTCGTACGACAGGGACAATCAGCCCCAGCATTTT. Translated: CASSYSYDRDNQPQHF.

The chain carries TRBV21-1 and TRBJ1-2. TRBV21-1 is classified as a pseudogene. This CDR3 is built from 13 residues. Here the CDR3 reads CASRAGGGYGYTF. For the CDR3, the DNA is TGTGCCAGCAGAGCTGGGGGAGGATATGGCTACACCTTC.

The chain uses TRBV23-1 and TRBJ1-3, with D hard to call. TRBV23-1 is sorted into the ORF group, with uncertain function. This CDR3 has 14 amino acids. Trimming shortened V by 4 bases and J by 2 bases, and 9 bases separated the two germline ends. The CDR3 protein is CASSPGKTGNTIYF. Written as DNA, the CDR3 is TGCGCCAGCAGTCCGGGTAAGACTGGAAACACCATATATTTT.

This clone was counted once. V usage is TRBV7-2 and J usage is TRBJ1-2; D ambiguous. Germline CDR1 SGHTA, CDR2 FQGNSA. This CDR3 spans 15 amino acids. Trimming left V 4 bases short and J 8 bases short, with 20 bases between. In nucleotides, the CDR3 is TGTGCCAGCAGCTCGCCATCGGAGGAAAACGACGGCTACACCTTC. Protein product: CASSSPSEENDGYTF. Full variable domain (missing parts from reference TRBV7-2 and TRBJ1-2): GAGVSQSPSNKVTEKGKDVELRCDPISGHTALYWYRQSLGQGLEFLIYFQGNSAPDKSGLPSDRFSAERTGGSVSTLTIQRTQQEDSAVYLCASSSPSEENDGYTFGSGTRLTVV.

In nucleotides, the CDR3 is TGTGCCAGTAGTATAGCGGACAGCCACCGAGAGACCCAGTACTTC. Protein product: CASSIADSHRETQYF. The V and J genes are TRBV19 and TRBJ2-5; tentative D call: TRBD1 (6 bases). V lost 1 base, J lost 4 bases, and 13 bases lay in between. In germline, CDR1 is LNHDA, CDR2 SQIVND (reference sequence). CDR3 size: 15 residues.

This clone has only a few counts. The chain combines TRBV7-6 with TRBJ1-5, with TRBD1 as a possible D gene (5 bases). With 5 bases removed from V and 7 bases from J, the gap between germline ends came to 15 bases. The CDR3 length is 14 residues. The germline V gene has CDR1 SGHVS and CDR2 FNYEAQ. The CDR3, as DNA: TGTGCCAGCAGCCGAGGACAATCAGAACAGCCCCAGCATTTT. This codes for CASSRGQSEQPQHF.

The chain uses TRBV4-3 and TRBJ1-2; D is unclear. With 0 bases removed from V and 10 bases from J, the gap between germline ends came to 12 bases. Germline values: CDR1 LGHNA, CDR2 YSLEER. The CDR3 is made up of 13 amino acids. The CDR3 sequence: CASSQDQTAAYTF. The CDR3 region has the DNA TGCGCCAGCAGCCAAGATCAGACTGCAGCCTACACCTTC.

The chain employs TRBV4-1 and TRBJ2-7; 10 positions agree with TRBD2. Germline trimming cut 1 base from V and 4 bases from J; bases unmatched to any gene: 16. CDR1 is MGHRA and CDR2 is YSYEKL in the germline V gene. The CDR3 is 19 residues long. The CDR3 sequence is CASSQVGHAAGTSAYEQYF. In nucleotides, the CDR3 is TGCGCCAGCAGCCAAGTTGGTCATGCGGCCGGGACTAGCGCGTACGAGCAGTACTTC.

The V and J genes are TRBV12-5 and TRBJ1-5; 7 bases are a match to TRBD1. CDR1 is LGHNT, CDR2 FRNRAP, per germline. This CDR3 region has 15 residues. V lost 7 bases and J lost 8; bases outside the gene matches: 14. This CDR3 reads CASVSSRQGHEPQHF. Here the CDR3 DNA reads TGTGCTAGTGTCTCTTCCCGACAGGGCCACGAGCCCCAGCATTTT.

This chain uses TRBV5-4 with TRBJ2-7, with TRBD1 identical over 7 bases. Germline V gene data show CDR1 as SGHNT and CDR2 as YYREEE (reference sequence). This CDR3 comprises 16 residues. J gave up 0 bases and V 0 bases, and 6 bases lay outside the gene matches. The CDR3 DNA reads as TGTGCCAGCAGCTTGGCTCAGGGGGAAGTCTCCTACGAGCAGTACTTC. Amino acid sequence: CASSLAQGEVSYEQYF.

The chain carries TRBV7-6 and TRBJ2-7; 9 bases fit TRBD1. Germline CDR1 is SGHVS and CDR2 is FNYEAQ. V gave up 2 bases and J gave up 0 bases; unmatched junction bases: 8. This CDR3 is built from 17 residues. The CDR3 DNA is TGTGCCAGCAGCTTACCTCGGACAGGGGAAAGCTCCTACGAGCAGTACTTC. Amino acid sequence: CASSLPRTGESSYEQYF.

The chain combines TRBV4-3 with TRBJ2-7; 11 bases agree with TRBD2. The CDR3 spans 14 residues. The germline CDR1 and CDR2 sequences are LGHNA and YSLEER. With 3 bases clipped from V and 5 bases from J, the junction kept 3 bases outside the gene matches. The CDR3 loop reads CASSQTSGIDEQYF. The CDR3, as DNA: TGCGCCAGCAGCCAGACTAGCGGGATTGACGAGCAGTACTTC.

The chain recombines TRBV6-5 with TRBJ1-1; no firm D call. The CDR3 loop spans 13 amino acids. From germline, CDR1 is MNHEY and CDR2 SVGAGI. V was pared by 6 bases and J by 4 bases, with 12 bases between. The CDR3 spells CASSRHEGTEAFF. The CDR3 DNA reads as TGTGCCAGCAGCCGTCACGAGGGCACTGAAGCTTTCTTT.

V and J are TRBV11-2 and TRBJ1-2; D unclear. V lost 1 base to trimming and J lost 4 bases, with 13 bases between them. From germline, CDR1 is SGHAT and CDR2 FQNNGV. The CDR3 runs to 15 residues. CDR3 in DNA: TGTGCCAGCAGCTTAGTGGGCAGCACGATCTATGGCTACACCTTC. It is translated as CASSLVGSTIYGYTF.

V gene TRBV30 combines with J gene TRBJ1-5; the D gene is possibly TRBD1 (5 bases). V gave up 0 bases and J gave up 5 bases, with 11 bases separating them. Germline V gives CDR1 GTSNPN, CDR2 SVGIG (reference sequence). This CDR3 comprises 14 residues. The CDR3 protein is CAWSVGLGDQPQHF. The DNA of the CDR3 is TGTGCCTGGAGTGTAGGATTAGGGGATCAGCCCCAGCATTTT.

Here the CDR3 DNA reads TGTGCCTGGAGTGTATACAGCTCCTACGAGCAGTACTTC. Protein sequence: CAWSVYSSYEQYF. The chain recombines TRBV30 with TRBJ2-7; unclear D gene. V lost 0 bases and J 0 bases, leaving 6 bases between the germline ends. The CDR3 covers 13 residues. Germline lookup yields CDR1 GTSNPN and CDR2 SVGIG (reference sequence).

This clone occurred a few times. The gene calls are TRBV14 and TRBJ2-3; 13 bases map to TRBD2. Per germline, CDR1 SGHDN and CDR2 FVKESK. CDR3 length equals 19 residues. Trimming took 1 base from V and 0 from J; bases not matched to a gene: 7. CDR3 coding DNA: TGTGCCAGCAGCCAAGGGGGACTAGCGGGAACCCTTAGCACAGATACGCAGTATTTT. Amino acids: CASSQGGLAGTLSTDTQYF.

This chain uses TRBV5-1 with TRBJ2-7, with 8 nucleotides matching TRBD2. In germline, CDR1 is SGHRS, CDR2 YFSETQ. The CDR3 extends over 18 amino acids. V was pared by 2 bases and J by 5 bases, with 18 bases of the junction left unmatched. The CDR3 here is CASSFLTVGGALIHEQYF. The DNA for the CDR3 is TGCGCCAGCAGCTTTCTGACCGTCGGGGGGGCCCTCATACACGAGCAGTACTTC.

The CDR3 DNA sequence: TGTGCCTGGCTATCGGGACACGGCTCCTACGAGCAGTACTTC. As protein: CAWLSGHGSYEQYF. The rearrangement uses TRBV30 and TRBJ2-7, with TRBD1 as a possible D gene (6 bases). The CDR3 consists of 14 residues. CDR1 and CDR2 (germline): GTSNPN, SVGIG (reference sequence). With 5 bases removed from V and 0 bases from J, the gap between germline ends came to 14 bases.

This clone was recorded a few times. CDR3 amino acids: CASSSGTGGNQPQHF. In DNA, the CDR3 is TGTGCCAGCAGCTCCGGGACAGGGGGCAATCAGCCCCAGCATTTT. The chain has TRBV27 and TRBJ1-5; 10 bases agree with TRBD1. After removal of 6 bases from V and 2 bases from J, the junction contained 4 bases not matched to a gene. The CDR3 spans 15 residues. The V gene's germline CDR1 is MNHEY and CDR2 SMNVEV (reference sequence).

The chain is built from TRBV4-3 and TRBJ1-5, with 7 bases aligning to TRBD1. The CDR3 contains 15 residues. Germline lookup yields CDR1 LGHNA and CDR2 YSLEER. The V segment lost 4 bases and the J segment 5 bases; nucleotides outside the gene matches: 8. The DNA for the CDR3 is TGCGCCAGCAGCCCAGACGGGACAGATTATCAGCCCCAGCATTTT. Its protein is CASSPDGTDYQPQHF.

The chain joins TRBV6-6 to TRBJ1-5, with a weak D call TRBD1 (5 bases). V lost 1 base to trimming and J lost 7 bases, with 14 bases between them. This CDR3 contains 15 residues. CDR1 MNHNY and CDR2 SVGAGI come from the germline V gene (reference sequence). The chain's CDR3 is CASSYFSGGDQPQHF. CDR3 in DNA: TGTGCCAGCAGTTACTTTTCCGGGGGTGACCAGCCCCAGCATTTT.

The chain links TRBV7-6 to TRBJ1-3; D ambiguous. The germline V and J ends were trimmed by 1 base and 0 bases, with 4 bases remaining between them. This CDR3 has 14 amino acids. The germline CDR1 and CDR2 sequences are SGHVS and FNYEAQ. CDR3 bases: TGTGCCAGCAGCTTAGGTAGCTCTGGAAACACCATATATTTT. The encoded protein is CASSLGSSGNTIYF.

The table lists this clone with a few counts. The rearrangement joins TRBV7-2 to TRBJ2-1; 11 nucleotides line up with TRBD2. Per germline, CDR1 SGHTA and CDR2 FQGNSA. This CDR3 comprises 19 residues. J gave up 2 bases and V 0 bases, and 9 bases lay outside the gene matches. The CDR3 loop is CASSLAISSGGFPYNEQFF. In DNA form, the CDR3 reads TGTGCCAGCAGCTTAGCCATCTCTAGCGGGGGGTTCCCCTACAATGAGCAGTTCTTC.

V is TRBV7-9 and J is TRBJ2-7; a possible D gene is TRBD1 (5 bases). This CDR3 contains 14 residues. In germline, CDR1 is SEHNR, CDR2 FQNEAQ (reference sequence). V lost 5 bases, J lost 2 bases, and 13 bases lay in between. The CDR3, as DNA: TGTGCCAGCAGCCCACCGCGGACAACCTACGAGCAGTACTTC. It translates to CASSPPRTTYEQYF.

The gene calls are TRBV7-8 and TRBJ1-2; TRBD1 matches 7 bases. This CDR3 has 13 amino acids. Germline V gene data show CDR1 as SGHVS and CDR2 as FQNEAQ. Losses at the gene ends were 1 base for V and 4 bases for J; bases not matched to a gene: 0. CDR3: CASSLGQGYGYTF. The CDR3 DNA is TGTGCCAGCAGCTTAGGACAGGGCTATGGCTACACCTTC. The entire variable domain, with the rest obtained from reference TRBV7-8 and TRBJ1-2, is as follows: GAGVSQSPRYKVAKRGQDVALRCDPISGHVSLFWYQQALGQGPEFLTYFQNEAQLDKSGLPSDRFFAERPEGSVSTLKIQRTQQEDSAVYLCASSLGQGYGYTFGSGTRLTVV.

A note on this clone: The same CDR3 also results from other DNA sequences found in this sample. The chain is built from TRBV29-1 and TRBJ2-7, with 7 nucleotides matching TRBD2. Germline V lookup: CDR1 SQVTM, CDR2 ANQGSEA. Trimming took 3 bases from V and 3 from J; bases not matched to a gene: 2. The CDR3 has 12 amino acids. This chain's CDR3 is CSVEERDYEQYF. The CDR3 DNA reads TGCAGCGTTGAGGAGCGGGACTACGAGCAGTACTTC.